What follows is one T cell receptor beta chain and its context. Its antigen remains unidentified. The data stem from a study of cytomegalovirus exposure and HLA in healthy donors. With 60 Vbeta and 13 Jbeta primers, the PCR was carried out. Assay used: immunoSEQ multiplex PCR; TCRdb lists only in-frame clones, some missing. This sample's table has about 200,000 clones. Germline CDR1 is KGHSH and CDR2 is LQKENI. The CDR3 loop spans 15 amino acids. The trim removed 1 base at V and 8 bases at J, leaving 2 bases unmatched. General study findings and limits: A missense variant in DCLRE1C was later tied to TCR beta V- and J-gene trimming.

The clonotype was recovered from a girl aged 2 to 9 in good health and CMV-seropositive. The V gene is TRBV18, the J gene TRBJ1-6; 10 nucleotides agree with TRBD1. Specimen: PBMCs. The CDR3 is CASSPLGTGDSPLHF. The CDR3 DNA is TGTGCCAGCTCACCACTTGGGACAGGGGATTCACCCCTCCACTTT.